This T cell receptor beta chain derives from a study of immune characterization of retroperitoneal liposarcoma. The CDR3 extends over 14 amino acids. Germline CDR1 SGHTA, CDR2 FQGNSA. MiXCR, applied by TCRdb to the PCR reads, yields one record per CDR3 protein. The data hold around 13,000 distinct CDR3 sequences, with over 45% observed a single time. The source is a female donor with retroperitoneal liposarcoma. Sequences were obtained from tumor tissue. V gene TRBV7-2 combines with J gene TRBJ2-5; D is undetermined. The tail of the sequence fits TRBJ2-7 better, so the J call may be wrong. The CDR3 protein is CASSARTADYEQYF. The CDR3 DNA reads TGTGCCAGCAGCGCCCGAACGGCTGACTACGAGCAGTACTTC.